The next 16 T cell receptor beta chains were all read from a single sample in a study of blood T cell repertoires in COVID-19 (TCRdb year 2020). Libraries were made using the immunoSEQ multiplex PCR assay. What TCRdb holds here is the immuneACCESS table cut down to in-frame rearrangements. Part of the clones is not present; checked against another copy, under half of the missing clones reflect an unresolved V gene, and the others are unexplained. Across this sample there are about 250,000 clones, with more than 85% seen only once. The ten biggest clones cover 8.8% of the sample. Sequencing used PBMCs or T cells enriched from blood (not recorded which). The origin of the receptors is a man aged 40-50 years who had recovered from COVID-19.

The J gene is TRBJ2-7, the V gene TRBV28; 8 bases are shared with TRBD2. This CDR3 has 16 residues. Germline CDR1 reads MDHEN; CDR2 reads SYDVKM. With V trimmed by 10 bases and J by 3 bases, 17 bases remained unmatched. The CDR3 DNA sequence: TGTGCCACCTCTCTTCCGGGGGGGGCAAGTTTCTACGAGCAGTACTTC. Protein product: CATSLPGGASFYEQYF.

V is TRBV19 and J is TRBJ2-7; the D gene is possibly TRBD1 (6 bases). From germline, CDR1 is LNHDA and CDR2 SQIVND (reference sequence). The CDR3 is 13 residues long. Trimming took off 7 bases at V and 2 bases at J, with 12 bases between the two ends. As DNA, the CDR3 is TGTGCCAGTAAGGCGACAGGAACCTACGAGCAGTACTTC. Amino acid sequence: CASKATGTYEQYF.

The chain employs TRBV2 and TRBJ1-5; 8 bases fit TRBD1. The CDR3 runs to 14 residues. Trimming took 5 bases from V and 6 from J; bases not matched to a gene: 6. Germline CDR1 SNHLY, CDR2 FYNNEI. The CDR3 nucleotides are TGTGCCAGCAGTCCGCAGGGGGCGACTCAGCCCCAGCATTTT. Amino acids: CASSPQGATQPQHF.

This chain joins TRBV13 and TRBJ1-1; 8 positions match TRBD1. CDR3 length: 15 residues. After removal of 6 bases from V and 1 base from J, the junction contained 7 bases not matched to a gene. Germline values: CDR1 PRHDT, CDR2 FYEKMQ (reference sequence). CDR3 sequence reads: CASRSQGAPNTEAFF. CDR3 DNA: TGTGCCAGCAGATCCCAGGGGGCGCCGAACACTGAAGCTTTCTTT. The entire variable domain, with the rest obtained from reference TRBV13 and TRBJ1-1, is as follows: AAGVIQSPRHLIKEKRETATLKCYPIPRHDTVYWYQQGPGQDPQFLISFYEKMQSDKGSIPDRFSAQQFSDYHSELNMSSLELGDSALYFCASRSQGAPNTEAFFGQGTRLTVV.

The V gene is TRBV11-2, the J gene TRBJ2-3; unclear D gene. In germline, CDR1 is SGHAT, CDR2 FQNNGV. This CDR3 has 14 amino acids. Trimming left V 0 bases short and J 0 bases short, with 4 bases between. CDR3 coding DNA: TGTGCCAGCAGCTTAGATCTTAGCACAGATACGCAGTATTTT. This translates into CASSLDLSTDTQYF. The full variable domain, rest sourced from reference TRBV11-2 and TRBJ2-3, is EAGVAQSPRYKIIEKRQSVAFWCNPISGHATLYWYQQILGQGPKLLIQFQNNGVVDDSQLPKDRFSAERLKGVDSTLKIQPAKLEDSAVYLCASSLDLSTDTQYFGPGTRLTVL.

The chain carries TRBV4-3 and TRBJ2-3, with TRBD1 matching over 12 bases. Germline V gives CDR1 LGHNA, CDR2 YSLEER. This CDR3 comprises 16 residues. The trim removed 0 bases at V and 4 bases at J, leaving 2 bases unmatched. The CDR3 DNA sequence: TGCGCCAGCAGCCAAGAGGGGACAGGGGGCGCAGATACGCAGTATTTT. Translated: CASSQEGTGGADTQYF.

The chain is built from TRBV27 and TRBJ1-6; D call uncertain. Germline values: CDR1 MNHEY, CDR2 SMNVEV (reference sequence). V gave up 2 bases and J gave up 4 bases, with 3 bases separating them. This CDR3 is built from 13 residues. The CDR3 DNA sequence: TGTGCCAGCAGTTTACTGTATAATTCACCCCTCCACTTT. Translation: CASSLLYNSPLHF.

This clone was counted once. The gene calls are TRBV11-2 and TRBJ2-1; TRBD2 aligns across 7 bases. This CDR3 is built from 18 residues. V gave up 0 bases and J gave up 3 bases; unmatched junction bases: 11. Looked up from germline, CDR1 is SGHAT and CDR2 is FQNNGV. This CDR3 is CASSLEASGSYSYNEQFF. The DNA of the CDR3 is TGTGCCAGCAGCTTAGAAGCTAGCGGATCCTACAGCTACAATGAGCAGTTCTTC.

The gene calls are TRBV7-3 and TRBJ2-7; TRBD2 might be the D (6 bases). V lost 1 base and J lost 4, with 14 bases in between. Looked up from germline, CDR1 is SGHTA and CDR2 is FQGTGA. The CDR3 totals 15 residues. CDR3 DNA sequence: TGTGCCAGCAGCTTAATGGCGGGGTCGGGGTACGAGCAGTACTTC. Translated: CASSLMAGSGYEQYF.

This clone was seen a handful of times. The chain employs TRBV5-1 and TRBJ2-1; no reliable D call. Germline values: CDR1 SGHRS, CDR2 YFSETQ. V gave up 0 bases and J gave up 3 bases, with 10 bases separating them. The CDR3 runs 15 residues. In nucleotides, the CDR3 is TGCGCCAGCAGCTTGGACCTCGAGATCTACAATGAGCAGTTCTTC. Translation gives CASSLDLEIYNEQFF.

This clone has just one count. The chain carries TRBV7-2 and TRBJ1-1; D is uncertain. The CDR3 has 12 amino acids. CDR1 is SGHTA and CDR2 is FQGNSA in the germline V gene. V dropped 5 bases and J dropped 3 bases, with 7 bases sitting between them. CDR3 amino acids: CASSRRDTEAFF. The CDR3 nucleotides read TGTGCCAGCAGCCGACGGGACACTGAAGCTTTCTTT.

The J gene is TRBJ2-5, the V gene TRBV5-4; TRBD1 matches 12 bases. The V and J ends lost 4 bases and 5 bases, in that order; junction bases with no gene match: 6. The CDR3 length is 15 residues. The germline V gene encodes CDR1 SGHNT and CDR2 YYREEE (reference sequence). The CDR3 is CASSKGTGGLETQYF. DNA of the CDR3: TGTGCCAGCAGCAAGGGGACAGGGGGCCTCGAGACCCAGTACTTC.

The genes are TRBV20-1 and TRBJ1-2; no clear D gene. V lost 1 base and J 7 bases, leaving 7 bases between the germline ends. Germline CDR1 reads DFQATT; CDR2 reads SNEGSKA (reference sequence). The CDR3 totals 11 residues. The chain's CDR3 is CSARGQFGYTF. CDR3 bases: TGCAGTGCTAGAGGCCAGTTTGGCTACACCTTC.

The count of this clone is one. The rearrangement links TRBV28 to TRBJ1-6; D perhaps matches TRBD1 (5 bases). CDR1 is MDHEN and CDR2 is SYDVKM in the germline V gene. This CDR3 is 15 amino acids long. The V end lost 3 bases, the J end lost 1 base, and 7 bases lay between the germline ends. The CDR3 reads CASSFGGSYNSPLHF. The CDR3 DNA follows: TGTGCCAGCAGTTTCGGGGGGTCCTATAATTCACCCCTCCACTTT.

This clone was seen just once. V usage is TRBV7-8 and J usage is TRBJ1-1, with a weak D call TRBD1 (6 bases). Per germline, CDR1 SGHVS and CDR2 FQNEAQ. The CDR3 totals 14 residues. With 2 bases removed from V and 3 bases from J, the gap between germline ends came to 10 bases. The CDR3 loop is CASSLQGIDTEAFF. As DNA, the CDR3 is TGTGCCAGCAGCTTACAGGGGATAGACACTGAAGCTTTCTTT.

The sample holds one count of this clone. J is TRBJ2-5 and V is TRBV11-2; 7 bases fit TRBD2. The J segment lost 5 bases and the V segment lost 3 bases, leaving 15 bases of the junction unmatched. Per germline, CDR1 SGHAT and CDR2 FQNNGV. CDR3 length: 17 amino acids. CDR3 amino acids: CASSFMGRREYRETQYF. In DNA form, the CDR3 reads TGTGCCAGCAGCTTTATGGGTCGGCGGGAGTATAGGGAGACCCAGTACTTC.